The entry that follows covers one TCR beta chain sequence. Its matching antigen is unknown. These data originate in a study of shared clonotypes between healthy human individuals. Overall study context: There were three CD4 naive, three CD4 memory, two CD8 naive and one CD8 memory plates per donor.

The table came from immunoSEQ multiplex PCR; TCRdb's copy has only in-frame clones and leaves some out. The sample contains about 1.1 million clones, around three quarters of which appear only once. Study-level results: Clonotype sharing across a few donors was observed for around 5% of naive CD4 clonotypes. Despite large depth, rarefaction showed incomplete sorted-subset sequencing.

The sequence came from a man between 18 and 29 years old in good health. Some clones in this sample may be carry-over from other donors' samples. Source material: memory CD4+ T cells from PBMCs. Subset meaning: CD45RA-negative fraction.

For the CDR3, the DNA is TGTGCCAGCAGTCCGAGGCTCTCCTACGAGCAGTACTTC. Translation: CASSPRLSYEQYF. The V call is TRBV27, the J call TRBJ2-7; D remains unclear. V was shortened by 5 bases and J by 0 bases, with 8 bases between the two germline ends. CDR3 length: 13 amino acids. Looked up from germline, CDR1 is MNHEY and CDR2 is SMNVEV (reference sequence).